The 27 T cell receptor beta chains reported below all come from one sample, sequenced in a study of blood T cell repertoires in COVID-19. Clones were sequenced by immunoSEQ multiplex PCR, and TCRdb holds only the in-frame ones, with some missing. The data hold 15,000 to 20,000 clones, with over 70% observed a single time. The specimen sequenced was peripheral blood. The receptors here all came from a man older than 75 with acute or convalescent COVID-19.

The table lists this clone with a count of one. The rearrangement joins TRBV27 to TRBJ2-7, with TRBD1 matching over 9 bases. The trim removed 6 bases at V and 3 bases at J, leaving 21 bases unmatched. CDR1 is MNHEY and CDR2 is SMNVEV in the germline V gene (reference sequence). CDR3 length: 19 residues. The CDR3: CASRSGRDRVPGTHYEQYF. CDR3 nucleotide sequence: TGTGCCAGCAGGTCCGGAAGGGACAGGGTCCCCGGGACCCACTACGAGCAGTACTTC.

The chain links TRBV6-5 to TRBJ2-7; TRBD1 matches at 8 bases. Germline lookup yields CDR1 MNHEY and CDR2 SVGAGI. This CDR3 is 16 amino acids long. Losses at the gene ends were 2 bases for V and 3 bases for J; bases not matched to a gene: 9. The CDR3 DNA reads as TGTGCCAGCAGTTACGATGGGACAGGAAGGGGCTACGAGCAGTACTTC. Translated, it gives CASSYDGTGRGYEQYF.

This clone was found a few times. This chain connects TRBV15 to TRBJ2-2; tentatively, D is TRBD2 (6 bases). The CDR3 sequence is 14 residues long. The germline V gene has CDR1 LNHNV and CDR2 YYDKDF (reference sequence). V was pared by 1 base and J by 7 bases, with 10 bases between. The CDR3, as DNA: TGTGCCACCAGCAGAGTTCGCGGGGACGGGGAGCTGTTTTTT. This codes for CATSRVRGDGELFF.

By sample share, this clone is medium-sized. The V and J genes are TRBV6-5 and TRBJ2-7; a possible D gene is TRBD1 (7 bases). Trimming shortened V by 6 bases and J by 2 bases, and 14 bases separated the two germline ends. The CDR3 runs 14 residues. Germline CDR1 and CDR2: MNHEY and SVGAGI. The CDR3 here is CASRNGRGAYEQYF. As DNA, the CDR3 is TGTGCCAGCAGAAACGGCAGGGGGGCCTACGAGCAGTACTTC.

To note about this clone: At one end, the junction sequence differs from germline, possibly due to a read error. The gene calls are TRBV2 and TRBJ2-3; the D is unclear. This CDR3 contains 13 residues. In germline, CDR1 is SNHLY, CDR2 FYNNEI. Written as DNA, the CDR3 is TGTGCCATTACGTCGTCAGATACAGCTACGCAGTATTTT. Translation gives CAITSSDTATQYF. The whole variable domain, remainder taken from reference TRBV2 and TRBJ2-3, is EPEVTQTPSHQVTQMGQEVILRCVPISNHLYFYWYRQILGQKVEFLVSFYNNEISEKSEIFDDQFSVERPDGSNFTLKIRSTKLEDSAMYFCAITSSDTATQYFGPGTRLTVL.

As DNA, the CDR3 is TGTGCCTGGAGGCCCTGGGACAGGGGAACGGAGACCCAGTACTTC. Amino acids: CAWRPWDRGTETQYF. The J gene is TRBJ2-5, the V gene TRBV30, with 10 positions matching TRBD1. The germline gives CDR1 GTSNPN, CDR2 SVGIG (reference sequence). This CDR3 is 15 amino acids long. The V and J ends lost 3 bases and 5 bases, in that order; junction bases with no gene match: 9.

The genes are TRBV7-9 and TRBJ1-2; TRBD1 is a possible D gene (6 bases). The V gene's germline CDR1 is SEHNR and CDR2 FQNEAQ (reference sequence). Trimming shortened V by 1 base and J by 2 bases, and 14 bases separated the two germline ends. The CDR3 loop spans 16 amino acids. As DNA, the CDR3 is TGTGCCAGCAGCTTAGGGGGGGGACACCGAAACTATGGCTACACCTTC. Its protein product is CASSLGGGHRNYGYTF. Supplemented by reference TRBV7-9 and TRBJ1-2, the full variable domain reads DTGVSQNPRHKITKRGQNVTFRCDPISEHNRLYWYRQTLGQGPEFLTYFQNEAQLEKSRLLSDRFSAERPKGSFSTLEIQRTEQGDSAMYLCASSLGGGHRNYGYTFGSGTRLTVV.

The chain has TRBV12-3 or TRBV12-4 and TRBJ2-1; maybe TRBD1 (5 bases). Trimming stripped 4 bases from V and 9 bases from J, with 13 bases between. CDR3 length: 13 residues. This chain's CDR3 is CASSSRDLGEQFF. CDR3 in DNA: TGTGCCAGCAGTTCCAGGGATTTGGGTGAGCAGTTCTTC.

The chain has TRBV7-8 and TRBJ1-2, with 12 positions matching TRBD1. Germline V gene lookup returns CDR1 SGHVS and CDR2 FQNEAQ. The CDR3 extends over 15 amino acids. V was pared by 2 bases and J by 7 bases, with 5 bases of the junction left unmatched. The CDR3 protein is CASSLSGQGAFGYTF. CDR3 nucleotides: TGTGCCAGCAGCTTATCGGGACAGGGGGCGTTTGGCTACACCTTC.

The chain employs TRBV6-4 and TRBJ2-2; D may be TRBD2 (6 bases). Looked up from germline, CDR1 is MRHNA and CDR2 is SNTAGT. This CDR3 has 12 amino acids. Trimming took off 6 bases at V and 7 bases at J, with 9 bases between the two ends. Here the CDR3 reads CASRGGFGELFF. In nucleotides, the CDR3 is TGTGCCAGCAGGGGAGGTTTCGGGGAGCTGTTTTTT.

The chain has TRBV4-3 and TRBJ2-3; 8 positions match TRBD2. CDR1 and CDR2 (germline): LGHNA, YSLEER. Trimming at V came to 4 bases and at J to 8 bases, leaving 14 bases not matched to a gene. The CDR3 loop spans 16 amino acids. The CDR3 is CASSPGRGGRGGTQYF. CDR3 nucleotide sequence: TGCGCCAGCAGCCCTGGCCGGGGGGGGCGTGGTGGTACGCAGTATTTT.

This chain links TRBV19 with TRBJ1-5; 7 nucleotides agree with TRBD1. V lost 5 bases and J lost 0; bases outside the gene matches: 10. The CDR3 has 17 residues. CDR1 and CDR2 from the germline V gene are LNHDA and SQIVND (reference sequence). CDR3 loop: CASSPRDRGNSNQPQHF. CDR3 bases: TGTGCCAGTAGTCCCCGGGACAGAGGAAATAGCAATCAGCCCCAGCATTTT.

The J gene is TRBJ2-3, the V gene TRBV11-2; 10 bases align to TRBD2. This CDR3 is 16 amino acids long. Germline V gene sequence: CDR1 SGHAT, CDR2 FQNNGV. The V gene end was trimmed by 0 bases and the J gene end by 4 bases; junction bases not matched to a gene: 4. The CDR3 loop reads CASSLDGSGGADTQYF. DNA of the CDR3: TGTGCCAGCAGCTTAGACGGCAGCGGGGGGGCAGATACGCAGTATTTT.

This chain connects TRBV5-6 to TRBJ1-2, with TRBD1 as a possible D gene (5 bases). The CDR3 has 13 amino acids. V shed 2 bases and J shed 8 bases, with 13 bases lying between them. Germline V gives CDR1 SGHDT, CDR2 YYEEEE. The CDR3 coding sequence is TGTGCCAGCAGCTTTCGAGACAGCCTGGGCTACACCTTC. Encoded protein: CASSFRDSLGYTF.

V is TRBV20-1 and J is TRBJ2-7, with unresolved D. The CDR3 has 11 residues. CDR1 DFQATT and CDR2 SNEGSKA come from the germline V gene (reference sequence). The germline V and J ends were trimmed by 6 bases and 3 bases, with 9 bases remaining between them. The CDR3 nucleotides are TGCAGTGCAAAGCTCTACTACGAGCAGTACTTC. Protein sequence: CSAKLYYEQYF.

The chain has TRBV5-6 and TRBJ1-3; D gene unclear. CDR1 and CDR2 from the germline V gene are SGHDT and YYEEEE. The CDR3 has 16 amino acids. The germline V and J ends were trimmed by 2 bases and 0 bases, with 12 bases remaining between them. CDR3 in amino acids: CASSFYGSSSGNTIYF. DNA of the CDR3: TGTGCCAGCAGCTTTTATGGGAGCTCCTCTGGAAACACCATATATTTT.

The V call is TRBV5-5, the J call TRBJ2-7; 10 positions agree with TRBD1. The CDR3 sequence is 13 residues long. Germline V gene sequence: CDR1 SGHKS, CDR2 YYEKEE (reference sequence). J gave up 7 bases and V 7 bases, and 8 bases lay outside the gene matches. The CDR3 reads CASGRDRGKEQYF. The CDR3 DNA follows: TGTGCCAGCGGTCGGGACAGGGGAAAAGAGCAGTACTTC. Variable domain in full (rest from reference TRBV5-5 and TRBJ2-7): DAGVTQSPTHLIKTRGQQVTLRCSPISGHKSVSWYQQVLGQGPQFIFQYYEKEERGRGNFPDRFSARQFPNYSSELNVNALLLGDSALYLCASGRDRGKEQYFGPGTRLTVT.

V gene TRBV10-1 combines with J gene TRBJ2-3, with 13 bases aligning to TRBD2. J lost 1 base, V lost 4 bases, and 20 bases had no gene match. The germline V gene has CDR1 WNHNN and CDR2 SYGVQD (reference sequence). The CDR3 covers 22 residues. The CDR3 region is CASSAGTSGDTMLVLGTDTQYF. The CDR3 bases are TGCGCCAGCAGTGCCGGGACTAGCGGGGACACGATGCTCGTCCTGGGCACAGATACGCAGTATTTT.

V gene TRBV6-5 combines with J gene TRBJ1-1; 12 nucleotides line up with TRBD1. The V gene's germline CDR1 is MNHEY and CDR2 SVGAGI. V lost 4 bases, J lost 4 bases, and 4 bases stayed unmatched. This CDR3 spans 15 amino acids. CDR3 nucleotide sequence: TGTGCCAGCAGTTCGGGACAGGGGGCAGTCACTGAAGCTTTCTTT. Residues: CASSSGQGAVTEAFF.

This clone was counted once. The V call is TRBV5-1, the J call TRBJ2-2; 7 bases map to TRBD1. In germline, CDR1 is SGHRS, CDR2 YFSETQ. The CDR3 is made up of 15 amino acids. V trimming: 0 bases; J trimming: 5 bases; junction bases outside the gene matches: 4. CDR3 residues: CASSLATGYTGELFF. CDR3 nucleotide sequence: TGCGCCAGCAGCTTGGCGACAGGGTATACCGGGGAGCTGTTTTTT.

This chain uses TRBV15 with TRBJ1-2, with TRBD1 matching 7 bases. Germline V gene data show CDR1 as LNHNV and CDR2 as YYDKDF (reference sequence). With 5 bases clipped from V and 3 bases from J, the junction kept 6 bases outside the gene matches. This CDR3 comprises 14 residues. The CDR3 coding sequence is TGTGCCACCAGCGGCCCTGGGACAGACTATGGCTACACCTTC. As protein: CATSGPGTDYGYTF.

This rearrangement joins TRBV7-3 to TRBJ2-3; 8 bases are a match to TRBD2. V was clipped by 5 bases and J by 3 bases; unmatched bases: 10. The CDR3 has 16 residues. In germline, CDR1 is SGHTA, CDR2 FQGTGA. This CDR3 reads CASSTGLGGSTDTQYF. As DNA, the CDR3 is TGTGCCAGCAGCACGGGACTAGGAGGTTCGACAGATACGCAGTATTTT.

The rearrangement joins TRBV5-1 to TRBJ1-2; 11 bases agree with TRBD1. Germline assignment: CDR1 SGHRS and CDR2 YFSETQ. This CDR3 comprises 14 residues. V dropped 2 bases and J dropped 6; count of bases not matched to a gene: 3. CDR3 residues: CASSFGQGADGYTF. In nucleotides, the CDR3 is TGCGCCAGCAGCTTTGGACAGGGGGCGGATGGCTACACCTTC.

The chain links TRBV6-1 to TRBJ1-5, with D possibly TRBD1 on 5 matching bases. Trimming pared 1 base from V and 4 bases from J, leaving 23 bases between. This CDR3 comprises 19 residues. In germline, CDR1 is MNHNS, CDR2 SASEGT. For the CDR3, the DNA is TGTGCCAGCAGTGAAGGGCGAATACACCCGGGACTGATGAATCAGCCCCAGCATTTT. This encodes CASSEGRIHPGLMNQPQHF.

The rearrangement uses TRBV11-3 and TRBJ2-1; tentative D call: TRBD1 (8 bases). CDR3 length equals 15 residues. Germline V gene sequence: CDR1 SGHNT, CDR2 YENEEA. Between the trimmed V and J ends, which lost 0 bases and 6 bases, there was a span of 12 bases. CDR3 DNA sequence: TGTGCCAGCAGCTTAGAACAGGGGGGGATCAATGAGCAGTTCTTC. This sequence encodes CASSLEQGGINEQFF. Filled out from reference TRBV11-3 and TRBJ2-1, the complete variable domain reads EAGVVQSPRYKIIEKKQPVAFWCNPISGHNTLYWYLQNLGQGPELLIRYENEEAVDDSQLPKDRFSAERLKGVDSTLKIQPAELGDSAVYLCASSLEQGGINEQFFGPGTRLTVL.

The chain employs TRBV7-6 and TRBJ2-1; 11 bases map to TRBD2. V gave up 5 bases and J gave up 10 bases; unmatched junction bases: 10. The germline gives CDR1 SGHVS, CDR2 FNYEAQ. CDR3 size: 15 residues. As DNA, the CDR3 is TGTGCCAGCAGCGCAACGGGACTAGCGGCCGAAGAGCAGTTCTTC. The encoded protein is CASSATGLAAEEQFF.

The gene calls are TRBV5-1 and TRBJ2-5; 7 bases are shared with TRBD1. The CDR3 loop spans 14 amino acids. Trimming took 0 bases from V and 5 from J; bases not matched to a gene: 4. CDR1 SGHRS and CDR2 YFSETQ come from the germline V gene. The CDR3 here is CASSLGQGGETQYF. CDR3 sequence (DNA): TGCGCCAGCAGCTTGGGACAGGGCGGGGAGACCCAGTACTTC.